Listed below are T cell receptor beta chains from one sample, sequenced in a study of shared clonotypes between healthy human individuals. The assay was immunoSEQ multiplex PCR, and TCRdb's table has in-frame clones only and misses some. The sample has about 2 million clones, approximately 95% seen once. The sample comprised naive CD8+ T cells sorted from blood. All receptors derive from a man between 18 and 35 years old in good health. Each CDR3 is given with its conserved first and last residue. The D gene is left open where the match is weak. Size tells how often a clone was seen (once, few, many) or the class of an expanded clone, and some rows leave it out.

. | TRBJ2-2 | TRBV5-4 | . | CAVPRAGTNTGELFF | TGTGCCGTCCCTCGTGCGGGTACTAACACCGGGGAGCTGTTTTTT
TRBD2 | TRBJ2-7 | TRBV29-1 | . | CSAAGGRVYEQYF | TGCAGCGCCGCGGGCGGGAGGGTGTACGAGCAGTACTTC
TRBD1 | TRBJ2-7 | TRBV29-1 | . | CSVLDRDDEQYF | TGCAGCGTTTTGGACAGGGACGACGAGCAGTACTTC
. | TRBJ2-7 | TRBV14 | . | CASSLYRASEQYF | TGTGCCAGCAGCCTATACAGGGCTAGCGAGCAGTACTTC
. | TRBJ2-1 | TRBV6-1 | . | CASSDRRNEQFF | TGTGCCAGCAGTGACAGGAGGAATGAGCAGTTCTTC
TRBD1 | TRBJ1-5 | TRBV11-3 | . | CASSLDTGTGGVNQPQHF | TGTGCCAGCAGCTTAGATACCGGGACAGGGGGCGTCAATCAGCCCCAGCATTTT
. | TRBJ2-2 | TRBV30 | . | CAWTWGNTGELFF | TGTGCCTGGACTTGGGGGAACACCGGGGAGCTGTTTTTT
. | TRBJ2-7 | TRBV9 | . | CASSEFGLGEEQYF | TGTGCCAGCAGCGAGTTCGGGTTGGGAGAGGAGCAGTACTTC
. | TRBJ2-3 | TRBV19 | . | CASSIMVDADTQYF | TGTGCCAGTAGTATTATGGTGGACGCGGATACGCAGTATTTT
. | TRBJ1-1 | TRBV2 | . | CASYSMDEGLEAFF | TGTGCCAGCTATAGCATGGACGAGGGGCTTGAAGCTTTCTTT
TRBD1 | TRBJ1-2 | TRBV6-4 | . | CASRQGPNYGYTF | TGTGCCAGCAGACAGGGGCCGAACTATGGCTACACCTTC
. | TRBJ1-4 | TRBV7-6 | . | CASSFRATNEKLFF | TGTGCCAGCAGCTTCAGGGCAACTAATGAAAAACTGTTTTTT
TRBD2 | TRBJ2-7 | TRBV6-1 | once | CASSESGRLYEQYF | TGTGCCAGCAGTGAAAGCGGGAGGCTGTACGAGCAGTACTTC
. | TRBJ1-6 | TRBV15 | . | CATSRDRSSPLHF | TGTGCCACCAGCAGAGACAGGAGTTCACCCCTCCACTTT
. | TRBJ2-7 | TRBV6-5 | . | CASMLLAEAYEQYF | TGTGCCAGCATGCTATTAGCGGAGGCTTACGAGCAGTACTTC
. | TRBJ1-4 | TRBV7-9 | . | CASSSTGTDWEKLFF | TGTGCCAGCAGCTCAACCGGGACGGATTGGGAAAAACTGTTTTTT
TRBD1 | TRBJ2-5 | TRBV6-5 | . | CASSYMGTAQETQYF | TGTGCCAGCAGTTACATGGGGACAGCCCAAGAGACCCAGTACTTC
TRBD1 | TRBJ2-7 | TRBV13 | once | CASSLGNRQGAHYEQYF | TGTGCCAGCAGCTTAGGGAACCGACAGGGGGCTCACTACGAGCAGTACTTC
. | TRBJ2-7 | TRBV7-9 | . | CASSSGGEDYEQYF | TGTGCCAGCAGCTCGGGTGGGGAGGATTACGAGCAGTACTTC
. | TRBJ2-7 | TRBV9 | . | CASSVDNLSYEQYF | TGTGCCAGCAGCGTAGACAACCTATCCTACGAGCAGTACTTC
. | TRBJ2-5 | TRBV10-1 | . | CASSESGGLETQYF | TGCGCCAGCAGTGAGTCCGGGGGGCTGGAGACCCAGTACTTC
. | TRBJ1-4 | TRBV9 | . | CASSVGGATNEKLFF | TGTGCCAGCAGCGTAGGCGGGGCAACTAATGAAAAACTGTTTTTT
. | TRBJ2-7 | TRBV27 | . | CASSFNLDSLAYEQYF | TGTGCCAGCAGTTTTAATCTGGACTCTTTGGCCTACGAGCAGTACTTC
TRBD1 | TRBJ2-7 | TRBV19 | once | CASSSGQGRDEQYF | TGTGCCAGTAGTTCAGGACAGGGGAGGGACGAGCAGTACTTC
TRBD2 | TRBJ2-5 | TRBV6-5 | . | CASSYFSSGLGETQYF | TGTGCCAGCAGCTACTTCTCTAGCGGCTTGGGGGAGACCCAGTACTTC
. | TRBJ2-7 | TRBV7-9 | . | CASSLAHAYEQYF | TGTGCCAGCAGCTTAGCACACGCGTACGAGCAGTACTTC
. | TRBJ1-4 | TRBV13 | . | CASSSAAENEKLFF | TGTGCCAGCAGCTCCGCCGCGGAAAATGAAAAACTGTTTTTT
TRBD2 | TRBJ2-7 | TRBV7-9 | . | CASNSGIDYEQYF | TGTGCCAGCAATAGCGGGATAGACTACGAGCAGTACTTC
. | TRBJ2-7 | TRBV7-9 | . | CASSLGVGTLYEQYF | TGTGCCAGCAGCTTAGGAGTCGGGACCCTCTACGAGCAGTACTTC
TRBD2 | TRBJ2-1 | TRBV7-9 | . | CASTLPRGTSGRGEQFF | TGTGCCAGCACCCTACCCCGCGGGACTAGCGGGAGGGGTGAGCAGTTCTTC
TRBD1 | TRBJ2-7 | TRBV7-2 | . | CASSLGFGTGSYEQYF | TGTGCCAGCAGCTTAGGGTTCGGGACAGGGTCCTACGAGCAGTACTTC
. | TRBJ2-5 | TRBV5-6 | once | CASSRSPGQQETQYF | TGTGCCAGCAGCCGGTCACCGGGACAACAAGAGACCCAGTACTTC
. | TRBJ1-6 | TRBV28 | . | CASSLPVPSYNSPLHF | TGTGCCAGCAGTTTACCCGTGCCGTCCTATAATTCACCCCTCCACTTT
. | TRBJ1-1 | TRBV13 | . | CASSSPGSTEAFF | TGTGCCAGCAGCTCGCCGGGGTCCACTGAAGCTTTCTTT
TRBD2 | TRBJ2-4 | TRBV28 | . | CASSVTSGGGNIQYF | TGTGCCAGCAGTGTGACTAGCGGGGGCGGAAACATTCAGTACTTC
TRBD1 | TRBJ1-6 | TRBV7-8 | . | CASSLGVQGVNSPLHF | TGTGCCAGCAGCTTAGGGGTACAGGGGGTTAATTCACCCCTCCACTTT
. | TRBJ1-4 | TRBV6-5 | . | CASSSGTIPTNEKLFF | TGTGCCAGCAGTTCTGGGACGATCCCAACTAATGAAAAACTGTTTTTT
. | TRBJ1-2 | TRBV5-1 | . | CASSLDPGGLNYGYTF | TGCGCCAGCAGCTTGGATCCGGGCGGACTTAACTATGGCTACACCTTC
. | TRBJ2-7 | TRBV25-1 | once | CASSGNGGPSYEQYF | TGTGCCAGCAGTGGAAACGGGGGGCCCTCCTACGAGCAGTACTTC
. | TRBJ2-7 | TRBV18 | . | CASSPPRGEIPSYEQYF | TGTGCCAGCTCACCACCTAGAGGGGAAATCCCCTCCTACGAGCAGTACTTC
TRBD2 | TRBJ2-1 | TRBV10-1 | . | CASSGGTSGAHEQFF | TGCGCCAGCAGTGGAGGGACTAGCGGGGCCCATGAGCAGTTCTTC
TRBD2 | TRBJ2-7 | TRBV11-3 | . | CASSLDLPSGSSEQYF | TGTGCCAGCAGCTTAGATCTTCCTAGCGGGAGCTCCGAGCAGTACTTC